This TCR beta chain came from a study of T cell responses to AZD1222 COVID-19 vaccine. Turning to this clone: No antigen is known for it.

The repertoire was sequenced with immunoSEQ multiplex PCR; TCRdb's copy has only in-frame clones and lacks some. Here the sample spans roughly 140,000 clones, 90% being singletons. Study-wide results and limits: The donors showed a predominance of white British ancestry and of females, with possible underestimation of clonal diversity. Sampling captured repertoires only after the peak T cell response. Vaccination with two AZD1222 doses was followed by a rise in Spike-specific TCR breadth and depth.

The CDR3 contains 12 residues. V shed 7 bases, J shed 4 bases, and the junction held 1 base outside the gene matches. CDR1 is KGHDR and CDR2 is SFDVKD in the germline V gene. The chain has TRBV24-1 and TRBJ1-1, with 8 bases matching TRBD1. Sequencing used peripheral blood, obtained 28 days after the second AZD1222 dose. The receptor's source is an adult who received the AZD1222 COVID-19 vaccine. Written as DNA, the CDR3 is TGTGCCACCAGCAGGGGGCCCACTGAAGCTTTCTTT. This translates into CATSRGPTEAFF.